This T cell receptor (beta chain) was sequenced during a study of T-cell reconstitution after alpha-beta-depleted transplantation in children. V gave up 2 bases and J gave up 1 base; unmatched junction bases: 15. The CDR3 length is 19 residues. Germline assignment: CDR1 MNHEY and CDR2 SVGEGT. To note about this clonotype: The antigen remains undetermined.

Whole-study results and caveats: One year post-transplant, T-cell counts and diversity were largely derived from T cells produced anew. As was reported, about two months after transplant, alpha-beta T cells came from several hundred expanded graft clones. Some patients showed high day-60 TCRbeta diversity, which derived from surviving recipient T cells and thymic progenitors.

Preparation of the TCRbeta library used unique molecular identifiers. From the PCR reads, TCRdb called clonotypes with MiXCR, one entry per CDR3 protein. Of approximately 500,000 distinct CDR3 sequences in the sample, about 10% are singletons; the top ten hold just over 2%. The receptor's source is a child between 2 and 9 years old with inherited bone marrow failure, due to receive a stem cell transplant. Here the sequenced sample was PBMCs, taken before TCRalphabeta/CD19-depleted stem cell transplant. The chain carries TRBV6-2 or TRBV6-3 and TRBJ1-1; TRBD1 agrees at 8 bases. In DNA form, the CDR3 reads TGTGCCAGCAGTTACCCGACACGCGGACAGGGACAATCGAACACTGAAGCTTTCTTT. It codes for CASSYPTRGQGQSNTEAFF.